This entry concerns a single T cell receptor (beta chain). Its antigen is not known. The data derive from a study of T cell responses to AZD1222 COVID-19 vaccine. CDR1 is MDHEN and CDR2 is SYDVKM in the germline V gene. This CDR3 comprises 16 residues. The ends were cut back, 11 bases at V and 1 base at J, with 21 bases in the middle. Sequencing used immunoSEQ multiplex PCR; TCRdb keeps in-frame clones, though not all of them. The table has 95,000 to 130,000 clones, about 90% seen once. Study results and caveats: Clonal diversity was possibly underestimated; the donors were predominantly white British and more often female. The peak T cell response came first, and repertoires were sampled only after it. Among spike-specific TCRs, nearly half reportedly target unmutated variant regions.

The rearrangement uses TRBV28 and TRBJ1-5; D ambiguous. The receptor was isolated from an adult in good health. Specimen: peripheral blood, collected on day 0 of AZD1222 vaccination. The CDR3 nucleotides are TGTGCCGGCACCCTTACGTACGGAGAGAGCAATCAGCCCCAGCATTTT. The encoded protein is CAGTLTYGESNQPQHF.